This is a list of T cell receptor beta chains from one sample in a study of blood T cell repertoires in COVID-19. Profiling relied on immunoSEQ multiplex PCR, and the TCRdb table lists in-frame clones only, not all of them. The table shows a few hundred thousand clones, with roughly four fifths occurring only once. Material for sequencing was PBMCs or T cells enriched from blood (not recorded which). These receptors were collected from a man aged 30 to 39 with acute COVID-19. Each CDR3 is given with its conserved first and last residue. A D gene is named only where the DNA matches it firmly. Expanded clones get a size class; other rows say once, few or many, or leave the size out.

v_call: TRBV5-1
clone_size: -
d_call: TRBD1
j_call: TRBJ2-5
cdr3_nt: TGCGCCAGCAGCTTGAGAGGGGGCTTTGAGACCCAGTACTTC
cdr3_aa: CASSLRGGFETQYF

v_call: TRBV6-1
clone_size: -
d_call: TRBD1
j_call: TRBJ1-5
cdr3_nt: TGTGCCAGCAGTGGAGCGACAGGGTACCAGCCCCAGCATTTT
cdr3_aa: CASSGATGYQPQHF

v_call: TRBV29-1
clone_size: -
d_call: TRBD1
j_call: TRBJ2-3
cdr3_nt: TGCAGCTCCCCCGGGACAGGGTTAACGCAGTATTTT
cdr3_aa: CSSPGTGLTQYF

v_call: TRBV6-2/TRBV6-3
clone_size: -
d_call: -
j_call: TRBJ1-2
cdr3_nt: TGTGCCAGCAGCTTCCGGGAGACGGGAGGCTATGGCTACACCTTC
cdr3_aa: CASSFRETGGYGYTF

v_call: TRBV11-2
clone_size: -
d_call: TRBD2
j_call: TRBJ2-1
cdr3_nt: TGTGCCAGCAGCTTACTAGCGGGAGCCCATGAGCAGTTCTTC
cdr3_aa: CASSLLAGAHEQFF

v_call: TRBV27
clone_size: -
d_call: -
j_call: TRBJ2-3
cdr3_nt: TGTGCCAGCAGTCGAGGCTCGGAGATGGATACGCAGTATTTT
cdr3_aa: CASSRGSEMDTQYF

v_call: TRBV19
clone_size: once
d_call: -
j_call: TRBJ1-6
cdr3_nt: TGTGCCAGTAGTATCGCAGGGATGGCCGCTTCACCCCTCCACTTT
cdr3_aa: CASSIAGMAASPLHF

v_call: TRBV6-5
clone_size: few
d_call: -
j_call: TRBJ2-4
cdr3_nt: TGTGCCAGCAGTTCGCAGGCAGCCAAAAACATTCAGTACTTC
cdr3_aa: CASSSQAAKNIQYF

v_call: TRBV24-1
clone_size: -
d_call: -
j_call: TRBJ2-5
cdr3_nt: TGTGCCACCAGTGACCCGGGGTCCGAGTCCCAAGAGACCCAGTACTTC
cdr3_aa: CATSDPGSESQETQYF

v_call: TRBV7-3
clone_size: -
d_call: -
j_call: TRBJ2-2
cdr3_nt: TGTGCCAGTACCGCGTCTTCCGCCGGGGAGCTGTTTTTT
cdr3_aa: CASTASSAGELFF